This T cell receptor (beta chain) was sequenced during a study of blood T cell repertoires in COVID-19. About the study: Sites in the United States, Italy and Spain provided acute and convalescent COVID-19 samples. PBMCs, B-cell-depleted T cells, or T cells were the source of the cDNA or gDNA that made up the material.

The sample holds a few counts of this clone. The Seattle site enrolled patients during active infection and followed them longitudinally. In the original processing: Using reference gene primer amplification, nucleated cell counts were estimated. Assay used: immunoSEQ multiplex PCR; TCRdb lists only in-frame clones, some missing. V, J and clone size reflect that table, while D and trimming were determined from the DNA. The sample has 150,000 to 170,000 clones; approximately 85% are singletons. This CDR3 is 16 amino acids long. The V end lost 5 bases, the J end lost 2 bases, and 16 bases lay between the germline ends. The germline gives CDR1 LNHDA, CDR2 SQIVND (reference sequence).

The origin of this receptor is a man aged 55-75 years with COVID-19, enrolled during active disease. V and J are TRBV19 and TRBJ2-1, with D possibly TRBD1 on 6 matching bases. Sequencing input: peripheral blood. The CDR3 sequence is CASSAQDSIPYNEQFF. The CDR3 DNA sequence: TGTGCCAGTAGTGCCCAGGACAGCATACCCTACAATGAGCAGTTCTTC.